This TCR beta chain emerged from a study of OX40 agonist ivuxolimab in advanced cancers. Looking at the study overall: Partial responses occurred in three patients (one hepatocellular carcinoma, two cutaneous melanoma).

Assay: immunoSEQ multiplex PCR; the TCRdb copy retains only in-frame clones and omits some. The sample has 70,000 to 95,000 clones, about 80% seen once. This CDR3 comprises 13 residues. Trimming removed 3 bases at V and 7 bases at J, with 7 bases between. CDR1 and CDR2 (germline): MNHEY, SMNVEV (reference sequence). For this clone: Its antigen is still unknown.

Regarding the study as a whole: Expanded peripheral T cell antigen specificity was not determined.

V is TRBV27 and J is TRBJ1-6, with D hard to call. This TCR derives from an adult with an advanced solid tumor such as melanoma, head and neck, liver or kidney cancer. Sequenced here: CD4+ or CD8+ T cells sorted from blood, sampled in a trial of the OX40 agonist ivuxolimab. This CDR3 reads CASSFGENSPLHF. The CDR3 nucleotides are TGTGCCAGCAGTTTTGGAGAGAATTCACCCCTCCACTTT.